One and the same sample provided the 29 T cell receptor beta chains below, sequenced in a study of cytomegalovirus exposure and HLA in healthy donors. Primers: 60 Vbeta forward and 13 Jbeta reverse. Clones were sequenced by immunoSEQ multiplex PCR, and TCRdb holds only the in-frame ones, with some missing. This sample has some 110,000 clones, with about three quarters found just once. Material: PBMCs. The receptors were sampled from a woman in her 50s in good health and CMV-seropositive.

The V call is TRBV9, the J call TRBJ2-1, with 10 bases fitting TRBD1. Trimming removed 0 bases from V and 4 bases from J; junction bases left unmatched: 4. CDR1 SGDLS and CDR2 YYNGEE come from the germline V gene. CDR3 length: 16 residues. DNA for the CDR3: TGTGCCAGCAGCGTAGATGGGACAGGGGCGTACAATGAGCAGTTCTTC. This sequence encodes CASSVDGTGAYNEQFF.

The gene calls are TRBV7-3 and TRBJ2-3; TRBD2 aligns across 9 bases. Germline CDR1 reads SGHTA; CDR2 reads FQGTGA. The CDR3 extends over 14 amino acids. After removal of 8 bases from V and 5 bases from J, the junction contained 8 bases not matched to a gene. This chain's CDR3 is CASSLAGPGDTQYF. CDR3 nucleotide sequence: TGTGCCAGCTCCCTAGCGGGGCCGGGAGATACGCAGTATTTT.

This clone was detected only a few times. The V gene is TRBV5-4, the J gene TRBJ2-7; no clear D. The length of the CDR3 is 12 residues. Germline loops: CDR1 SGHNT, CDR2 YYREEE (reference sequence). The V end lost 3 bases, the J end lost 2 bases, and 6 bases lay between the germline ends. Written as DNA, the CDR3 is TGTGCCAGCAGCTCCAGCGCCTACGAGCAGTACTTC. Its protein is CASSSSAYEQYF.

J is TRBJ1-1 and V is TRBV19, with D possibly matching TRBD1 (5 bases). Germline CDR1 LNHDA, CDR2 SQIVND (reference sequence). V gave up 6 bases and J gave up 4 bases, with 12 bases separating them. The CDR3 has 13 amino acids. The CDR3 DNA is TGTGCCAGTAGCAGCTCCGGGGGCACTGAAGCTTTCTTT. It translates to CASSSSGGTEAFF.

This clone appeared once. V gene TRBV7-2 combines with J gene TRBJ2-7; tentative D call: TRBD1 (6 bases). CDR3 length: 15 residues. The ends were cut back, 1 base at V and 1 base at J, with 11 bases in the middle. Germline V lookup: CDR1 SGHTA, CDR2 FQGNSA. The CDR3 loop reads CASSLVGASSYEQYF. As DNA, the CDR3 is TGTGCCAGCAGCTTAGTGGGGGCCTCTTCCTACGAGCAGTACTTC.

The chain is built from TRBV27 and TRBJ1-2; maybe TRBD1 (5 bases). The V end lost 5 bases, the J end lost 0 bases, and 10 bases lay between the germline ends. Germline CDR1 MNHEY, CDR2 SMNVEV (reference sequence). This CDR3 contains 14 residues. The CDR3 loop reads CASSPTVPNYGYTF. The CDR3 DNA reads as TGTGCCAGCAGTCCGACAGTACCTAACTATGGCTACACCTTC.

This chain's CDR3 is CASSLFEYESNEQFF. CDR3 bases: TGTGCCAGCAGCTTATTTGAGTACGAGTCTAATGAGCAGTTCTTC. The rearrangement joins TRBV11-2 to TRBJ2-1; D is unclear. CDR3 length: 15 amino acids. V was cut by 2 bases and J by 7 bases, with 15 bases left in between. Germline V gives CDR1 SGHAT, CDR2 FQNNGV.

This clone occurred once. CDR3 coding DNA: TGTGCCAGCAGCTTAGACGGAGAGACCCAGTACTTC. It encodes CASSLDGETQYF. The J gene is TRBJ2-5, the V gene TRBV11-2; D is undetermined. This CDR3 is 12 amino acids long. V was pared by 0 bases and J by 4 bases, with 3 bases between. Germline CDR1 SGHAT, CDR2 FQNNGV.

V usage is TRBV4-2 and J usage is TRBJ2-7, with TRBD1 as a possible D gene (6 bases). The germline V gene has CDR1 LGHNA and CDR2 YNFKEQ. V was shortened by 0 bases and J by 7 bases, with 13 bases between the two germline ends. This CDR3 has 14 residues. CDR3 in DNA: TGTGCCAGCAGCCAAGACGCAGGGGCCGGGGAGCAGTACTTC. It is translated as CASSQDAGAGEQYF.

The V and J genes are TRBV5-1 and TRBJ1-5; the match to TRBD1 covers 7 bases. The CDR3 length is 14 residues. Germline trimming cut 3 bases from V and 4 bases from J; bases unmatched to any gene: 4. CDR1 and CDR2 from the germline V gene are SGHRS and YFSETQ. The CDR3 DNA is TGCGCCAGCAGCTCCGGACAGGATAATCAGCCCCAGCATTTT. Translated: CASSSGQDNQPQHF.

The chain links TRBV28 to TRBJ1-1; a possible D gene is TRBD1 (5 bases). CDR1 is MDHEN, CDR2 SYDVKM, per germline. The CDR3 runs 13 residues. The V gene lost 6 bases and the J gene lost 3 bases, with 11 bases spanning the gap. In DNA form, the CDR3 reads TGTGCCAGCAGGGGGCCAGACTACACTGAAGCTTTCTTT. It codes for CASRGPDYTEAFF.

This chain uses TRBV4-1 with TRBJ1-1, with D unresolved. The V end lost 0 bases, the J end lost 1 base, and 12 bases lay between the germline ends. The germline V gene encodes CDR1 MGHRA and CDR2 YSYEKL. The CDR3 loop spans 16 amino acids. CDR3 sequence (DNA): TGCGCCAGCAGCCAAGATGTTTTGTTCGGGAACACTGAAGCTTTCTTT. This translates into CASSQDVLFGNTEAFF.

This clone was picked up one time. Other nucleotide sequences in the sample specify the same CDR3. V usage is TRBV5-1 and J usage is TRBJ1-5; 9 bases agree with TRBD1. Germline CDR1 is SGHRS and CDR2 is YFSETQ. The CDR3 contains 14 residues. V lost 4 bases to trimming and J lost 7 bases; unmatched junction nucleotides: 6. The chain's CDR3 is CASSPGQGGQPQHF. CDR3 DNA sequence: TGCGCCAGCAGCCCGGGACAGGGTGGCCAGCCCCAGCATTTT.

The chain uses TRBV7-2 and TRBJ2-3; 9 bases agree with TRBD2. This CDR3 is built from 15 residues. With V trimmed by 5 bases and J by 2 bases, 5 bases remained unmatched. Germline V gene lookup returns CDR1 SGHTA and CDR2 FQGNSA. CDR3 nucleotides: TGTGCCAGCAGCCTAAGCGGGGGGAACACAGATACGCAGTATTTT. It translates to CASSLSGGNTDTQYF.

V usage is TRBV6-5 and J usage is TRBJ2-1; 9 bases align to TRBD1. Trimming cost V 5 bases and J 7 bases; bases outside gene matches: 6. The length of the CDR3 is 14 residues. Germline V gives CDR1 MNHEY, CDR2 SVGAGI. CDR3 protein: CASSRTGVRNEQFF. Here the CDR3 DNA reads TGTGCCAGCAGTCGGACAGGGGTGCGAAATGAGCAGTTCTTC.

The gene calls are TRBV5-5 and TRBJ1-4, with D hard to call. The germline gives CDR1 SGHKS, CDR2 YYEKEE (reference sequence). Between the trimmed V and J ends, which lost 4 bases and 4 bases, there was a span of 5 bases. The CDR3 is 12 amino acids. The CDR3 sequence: CASSQINEKLFF. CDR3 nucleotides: TGTGCCAGCAGCCAGATTAATGAAAAACTGTTTTTT.

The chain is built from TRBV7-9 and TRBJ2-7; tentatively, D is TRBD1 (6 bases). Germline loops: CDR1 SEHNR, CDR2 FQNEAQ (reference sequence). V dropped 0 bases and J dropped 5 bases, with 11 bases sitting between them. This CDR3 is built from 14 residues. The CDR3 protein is CASSLAVYRDEQYF. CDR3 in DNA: TGTGCCAGCAGCTTAGCGGTTTACAGGGACGAGCAGTACTTC.

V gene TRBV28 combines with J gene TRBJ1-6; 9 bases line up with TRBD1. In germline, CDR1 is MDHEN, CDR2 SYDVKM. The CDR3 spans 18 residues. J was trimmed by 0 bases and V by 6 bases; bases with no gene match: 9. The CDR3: CASRIRDRASSYNSPLHF. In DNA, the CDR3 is TGTGCCAGCAGGATACGGGACAGGGCGAGCTCCTATAATTCACCCCTCCACTTT.

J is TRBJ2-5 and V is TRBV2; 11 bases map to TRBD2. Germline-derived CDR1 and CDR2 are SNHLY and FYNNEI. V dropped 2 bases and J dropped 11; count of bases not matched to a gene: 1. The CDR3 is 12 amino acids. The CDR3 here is CASSEPSGGQYF. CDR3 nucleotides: TGTGCCAGCAGTGAACCTAGCGGGGGGCAGTACTTC.

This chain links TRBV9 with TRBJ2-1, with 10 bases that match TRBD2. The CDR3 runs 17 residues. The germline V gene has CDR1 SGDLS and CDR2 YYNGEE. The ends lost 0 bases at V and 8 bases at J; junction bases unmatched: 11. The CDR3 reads CASSVDRLAGDFDEQFF. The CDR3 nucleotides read TGTGCCAGCAGCGTAGATCGGCTAGCGGGGGATTTCGATGAGCAGTTCTTC. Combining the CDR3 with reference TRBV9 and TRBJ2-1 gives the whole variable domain DSGVTQTPKHLITATGQRVTLRCSPRSGDLSVYWYQQSLDQGLQFLIQYYNGEERAKGNILERFSAQQFPDLHSELNLSSLELGDSALYFCASSVDRLAGDFDEQFFGPGTRLTVL.

CDR3 loop: CATAGGSSFQETQYF. The CDR3 coding sequence is TGTGCCACCGCTGGGGGCTCGTCTTTCCAAGAGACCCAGTACTTC. The genes are TRBV10-3 and TRBJ2-5, with D maybe TRBD1 (6 bases). Trimming removed 10 bases from V and 1 base from J, with 19 bases in between. The germline V gene has CDR1 ENHRY and CDR2 SYGVKD. The CDR3 is 15 amino acids.

The CDR3 region has the DNA TGCGCCAGCAGCCTACGCCTCAATCGGGAGAATAATTCACCCCTCCACTTT. Protein sequence: CASSLRLNRENNSPLHF. The genes are TRBV5-1 and TRBJ1-6, with D unclear. Trimming removed 4 bases from V and 5 bases from J, with 19 bases in between. Germline V lookup: CDR1 SGHRS, CDR2 YFSETQ. This CDR3 is 17 amino acids long.

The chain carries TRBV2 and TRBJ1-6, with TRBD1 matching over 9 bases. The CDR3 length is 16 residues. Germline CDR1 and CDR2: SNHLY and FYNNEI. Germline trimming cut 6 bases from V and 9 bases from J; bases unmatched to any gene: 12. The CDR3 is CASSLLPGQGRSPLHF. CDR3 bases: TGTGCCAGCAGCTTACTCCCGGGACAGGGTCGTTCACCCCTCCACTTT.

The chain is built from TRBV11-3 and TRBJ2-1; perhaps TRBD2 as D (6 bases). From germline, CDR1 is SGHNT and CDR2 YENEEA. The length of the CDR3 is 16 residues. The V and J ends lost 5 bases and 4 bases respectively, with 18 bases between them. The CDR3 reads CASSHNIRGRYNEQFF. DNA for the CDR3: TGTGCCAGCAGCCACAATATACGGGGGAGATACAATGAGCAGTTCTTC.

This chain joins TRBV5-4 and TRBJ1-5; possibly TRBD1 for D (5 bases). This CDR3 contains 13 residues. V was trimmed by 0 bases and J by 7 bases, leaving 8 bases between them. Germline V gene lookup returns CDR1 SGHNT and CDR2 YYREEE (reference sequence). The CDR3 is CASSLGREQPQHF. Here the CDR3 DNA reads TGTGCCAGCAGCTTGGGCAGGGAACAGCCCCAGCATTTT. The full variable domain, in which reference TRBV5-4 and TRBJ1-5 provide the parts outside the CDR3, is ETGVTQSPTHLIKTRGQQVTLRCSSQSGHNTVSWYQQALGQGPQFIFQYYREEENGRGNFPPRFSGLQFPNYSSELNVNALELDDSALYLCASSLGREQPQHFGDGTRLSIL.

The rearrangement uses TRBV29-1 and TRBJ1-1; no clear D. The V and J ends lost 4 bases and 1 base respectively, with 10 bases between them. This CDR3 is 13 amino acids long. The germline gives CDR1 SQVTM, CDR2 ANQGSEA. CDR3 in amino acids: CSVARGTNTEAFF. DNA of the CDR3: TGCAGCGTTGCTCGGGGTACGAACACTGAAGCTTTCTTT. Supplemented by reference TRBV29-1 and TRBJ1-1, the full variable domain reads SAVISQKPSRDICQRGTSLTIQCQVDSQVTMMFWYRQQPGQSLTLIATANQGSEATYESGFVIDKFPISRPNLTFSTLTVSNMSPEDSSIYLCSVARGTNTEAFFGQGTRLTVV.

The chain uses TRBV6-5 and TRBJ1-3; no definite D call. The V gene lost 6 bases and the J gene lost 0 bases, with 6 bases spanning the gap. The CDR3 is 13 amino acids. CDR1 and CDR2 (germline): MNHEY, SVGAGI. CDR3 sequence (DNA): TGTGCCAGCAGCTTTTTCTCTGGAAACACCATATATTTT. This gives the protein CASSFFSGNTIYF.

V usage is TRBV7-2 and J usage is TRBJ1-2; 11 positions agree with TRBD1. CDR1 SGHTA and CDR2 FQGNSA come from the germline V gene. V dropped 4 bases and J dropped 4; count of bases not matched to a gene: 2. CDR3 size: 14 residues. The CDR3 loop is CASSSGTGGYGYTF. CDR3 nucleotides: TGTGCCAGCAGCTCCGGGACAGGGGGCTATGGCTACACCTTC.

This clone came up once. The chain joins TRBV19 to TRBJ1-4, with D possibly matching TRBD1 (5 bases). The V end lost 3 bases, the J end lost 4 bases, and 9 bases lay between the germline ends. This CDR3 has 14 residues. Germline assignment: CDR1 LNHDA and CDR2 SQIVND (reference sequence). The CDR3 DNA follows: TGTGCCAGTAGTATTCGGGGGGGTAATGAAAAACTGTTTTTT. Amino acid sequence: CASSIRGGNEKLFF.